Listed here are 29 T cell receptor beta chains from one sample, sequenced in a study of OX40 agonist ivuxolimab in advanced cancers. TCRdb's table, derived via immunoSEQ multiplex PCR, lists solely in-frame clones and lacks some. The sample has some 72,000 clones; 92% are singletons. The source material was CD4+ or CD8+ T cells sorted from blood, sampled in a trial of the OX40 agonist ivuxolimab. Every receptor here comes from an adult with an advanced solid tumor such as melanoma, head and neck, liver or kidney cancer.

This clone was detected a few times. The genes are TRBV30 and TRBJ2-7; TRBD2 is a possible D gene (5 bases). Germline assignment: CDR1 GTSNPN and CDR2 SVGIG (reference sequence). The CDR3 sequence is 13 residues long. Trimming stripped 0 bases from V and 7 bases from J, with 13 bases between. The CDR3 here is CAWSVLGPDEQYF. CDR3 in DNA: TGTGCCTGGAGTGTACTAGGGCCGGATGAGCAGTACTTC.

The rearrangement links TRBV25-1 to TRBJ2-2; 7 nucleotides agree with TRBD1. The germline gives CDR1 MGHDK, CDR2 SYGVNS. This CDR3 is 16 amino acids long. The J segment lost 3 bases and the V segment lost 4 bases, leaving 8 bases of the junction unmatched. CDR3 sequence (DNA): TGTGCCAGCAGTGTAACGGGACAGAGCTACACCGGGGAGCTGTTTTTT. Translated: CASSVTGQSYTGELFF.

This chain connects TRBV18 to TRBJ2-7; D may match TRBD1 or TRBD2 (5 bases each). Trimming left V 3 bases short and J 8 bases short, with 20 bases between. The CDR3 extends over 15 amino acids. The germline V gene has CDR1 KGHSH and CDR2 LQKENI. CDR3 sequence: CASSPSRDRPTQQYF. The CDR3 bases are TGTGCCAGCTCACCCTCGAGGGACCGGCCAACGCAGCAGTACTTC.

The rearrangement links TRBV28 to TRBJ1-2, with D possibly being TRBD1 (6 bases). This CDR3 spans 15 amino acids. The V end was cut by 8 bases, the J end by 1 base, with 17 bases between. Germline V CDR1 and CDR2: MDHEN, SYDVKM. The CDR3 sequence is CASLKGLGGNYGYTF. Here the CDR3 DNA reads TGTGCCAGCCTTAAGGGTTTAGGGGGTAACTATGGCTACACCTTC.

This rearrangement joins TRBV4-3 to TRBJ2-7, with 10 nucleotides matching TRBD1. V lost 4 bases to trimming and J lost 5 bases; unmatched junction nucleotides: 14. Germline-derived CDR1 and CDR2 are LGHNA and YSLEER. This CDR3 spans 17 amino acids. The CDR3 region is CASSLHRWGTGADEQYF. CDR3 in DNA: TGCGCCAGCAGCCTCCACAGGTGGGGGACAGGGGCAGACGAGCAGTACTTC.

V is TRBV5-4 and J is TRBJ2-3, with 15 bases matching TRBD2. Trimming at V came to 3 bases and at J to 4 bases, leaving 3 bases not matched to a gene. This CDR3 is 16 amino acids long. The V gene's germline CDR1 is SGHNT and CDR2 YYREEE (reference sequence). CDR3 amino acids: CASSSGLAGGADTQYF. CDR3 DNA sequence: TGTGCCAGCAGCTCCGGACTAGCGGGAGGGGCAGATACGCAGTATTTT.

This clone showed up just once. The chain is built from TRBV7-9 and TRBJ2-1, with 11 bases that match TRBD2. Germline V gene data show CDR1 as SEHNR and CDR2 as FQNEAQ (reference sequence). V gave up 0 bases and J gave up 10 bases; unmatched junction bases: 17. The CDR3 length is 19 residues. CDR3 in DNA: TGTGCCAGCAGCTTAGCGGGCTCCTGGCGGACTAGCGGGTTCGGGGAGCAGTTCTTC. It yields the protein CASSLAGSWRTSGFGEQFF.

This chain links TRBV5-1 with TRBJ2-5; 12 nucleotides align to TRBD2. Germline lookup yields CDR1 SGHRS and CDR2 YFSETQ. J was trimmed by 2 bases and V by 0 bases; bases with no gene match: 8. CDR3 size: 18 residues. The CDR3 DNA is TGCGCCAGCAGCTTGGAACGGCTAGCGGGAGGGGTTCAAGAGACCCAGTACTTC. It codes for CASSLERLAGGVQETQYF.

This clone occurred a few times. The CDR3 loop is CASSRPHIDSLNTEAFF. The CDR3, as DNA: TGTGCCAGCAGCCGACCCCATATAGACAGTTTGAACACTGAAGCTTTCTTT. J is TRBJ1-1 and V is TRBV11-3, with D possibly being TRBD1 (5 bases). The CDR3 is 17 residues long. Trimming stripped 5 bases from V and 0 bases from J, with 19 bases between. The germline V gene has CDR1 SGHNT and CDR2 YENEEA. Using reference TRBV11-3 and TRBJ1-1 for the parts outside the CDR3, the full variable domain is EAGVVQSPRYKIIEKKQPVAFWCNPISGHNTLYWYLQNLGQGPELLIRYENEEAVDDSQLPKDRFSAERLKGVDSTLKIQPAELGDSAVYLCASSRPHIDSLNTEAFFGQGTRLTVV.

The J gene is TRBJ2-1, the V gene TRBV5-1, with D unclear. V lost 2 bases to trimming and J lost 5 bases, with 8 bases between them. The germline gives CDR1 SGHRS, CDR2 YFSETQ. The CDR3 contains 13 residues. The chain's CDR3 is CASSFVLDNEQFF. The DNA for the CDR3 is TGCGCCAGCAGCTTTGTACTCGACAATGAGCAGTTCTTC.

V usage is TRBV2 and J usage is TRBJ1-1; 7 bases line up with TRBD1. CDR3 size: 13 residues. Germline-derived CDR1 and CDR2 are SNHLY and FYNNEI. Germline trimming cut 6 bases from V and 4 bases from J; bases unmatched to any gene: 5. The CDR3 coding sequence is TGTGCCAGCAGGGTGGACAGGTTCACTGAAGCTTTCTTT. Protein product: CASRVDRFTEAFF.

This sequence joins TRBV5-1 and TRBJ1-5; D is unclear. With 0 bases removed from V and 2 bases from J, the gap between germline ends came to 6 bases. CDR1 SGHRS and CDR2 YFSETQ come from the germline V gene. The CDR3 runs to 14 residues. The CDR3 protein is CASSLELGNQPQHF. The CDR3 nucleotides are TGCGCCAGCAGCTTGGAACTGGGCAATCAGCCCCAGCATTTT.

The chain recombines TRBV11-2 with TRBJ2-2; 7 bases are shared with TRBD1. This CDR3 comprises 15 residues. The V segment lost 2 bases and the J segment 3 bases; nucleotides outside the gene matches: 3. Looked up from germline, CDR1 is SGHAT and CDR2 is FQNNGV. The CDR3 protein is CASSLKQGYTGELFF. The CDR3 DNA sequence: TGTGCCAGCAGCTTAAAACAGGGGTACACCGGGGAGCTGTTTTTT.

Only a few counts were recorded for this clone. The chain couples TRBV19 to TRBJ1-5, with a tentative D call TRBD1 (6 bases). Deletions cut 5 bases from V and 2 bases from J, with 10 bases between. The CDR3 runs to 14 residues. Per the germline V gene, CDR1 is LNHDA and CDR2 is SQIVND (reference sequence). The CDR3 loop is CASSWTDRNQPQHF. In nucleotides, the CDR3 is TGTGCCAGTAGTTGGACAGACCGCAATCAGCCCCAGCATTTT. Variable domain in full (rest from reference TRBV19 and TRBJ1-5): DGGITQSPKYLFRKEGQNVTLSCEQNLNHDAMYWYRQDPGQGLRLIYYSQIVNDFQKGDIAEGYSVSREKKESFPLTVTSAQKNPTAFYLCASSWTDRNQPQHFGDGTRLSIL.

The gene calls are TRBV7-3 and TRBJ2-1, with D unresolved. The CDR3 is 13 residues long. Trimming shortened V by 4 bases and J by 7 bases, and 11 bases separated the two germline ends. Germline loops: CDR1 SGHTA, CDR2 FQGTGA. The CDR3 sequence is CASSSGPFNEQFF. The CDR3 DNA is TGTGCCAGCAGCTCCGGACCTTTTAATGAGCAGTTCTTC.

The chain employs TRBV19 and TRBJ1-5; 8 bases agree with TRBD1. Germline V gene sequence: CDR1 LNHDA, CDR2 SQIVND (reference sequence). Losses at the gene ends were 7 bases for V and 6 bases for J; bases not matched to a gene: 11. The CDR3 consists of 15 residues. In DNA, the CDR3 is TGTGCCAGTATGAGGACAGACAGGGGTGTTCAGCCCCAGCATTTT. The encoded protein is CASMRTDRGVQPQHF.

The V gene is TRBV14, the J gene TRBJ2-2; TRBD2 is a possible D gene (5 bases). V dropped 7 bases and J dropped 7 bases, with 13 bases sitting between them. Germline-derived CDR1 and CDR2 are SGHDN and FVKESK. The CDR3 has 13 residues. Written as DNA, the CDR3 is TGTGCCAGCACCTCGAGGGTCTTCGGGGAGCTGTTTTTT. The encoded protein is CASTSRVFGELFF.

This clone was seen only once. The chain recombines TRBV27 with TRBJ1-3; 7 nucleotides match TRBD1. With 2 bases clipped from V and 3 bases from J, the junction kept 7 bases outside the gene matches. Germline values: CDR1 MNHEY, CDR2 SMNVEV (reference sequence). The CDR3 has 16 amino acids. The CDR3 loop is CASSLRGPDFGNTIYF. The CDR3 DNA reads TGTGCCAGCAGTTTAAGGGGGCCAGACTTTGGAAACACCATATATTTT.

The chain is built from TRBV21-1 and TRBJ1-1; no DNA check was done on the table's D call, TRBD1. TRBV21-1 is listed as a pseudogene. CDR3 length equals 14 residues. Here the CDR3 DNA reads TGTGCCAGCAGCAGGGACAGACTGAACACTGAAGCTTTCTTT. Its protein product is CASSRDRLNTEAFF.

V gene TRBV10-3 combines with J gene TRBJ2-3; TRBD2 matches 15 bases. The junction had 5 bases not matched to a gene; V was cut back by 4 bases and J by 6 bases. The CDR3 is made up of 16 amino acids. Per germline, CDR1 ENHRY and CDR2 SYGVKD. CDR3 region: CAISGGLAGGPDTQYF. The CDR3 nucleotides read TGTGCCATCAGTGGGGGACTAGCGGGAGGCCCCGATACGCAGTATTTT.

The chain employs TRBV7-9 and TRBJ2-7; 11 bases align to TRBD1. The CDR3 runs to 13 residues. Trimming at V came to 6 bases and at J to 6 bases, leaving 4 bases not matched to a gene. Germline CDR1 and CDR2: SEHNR and FQNEAQ (reference sequence). CDR3: CASRGTGGGEQYF. The CDR3 DNA sequence: TGTGCCAGCAGGGGGACAGGGGGAGGCGAGCAGTACTTC.

This chain uses TRBV5-1 with TRBJ1-1, with 9 bases that match TRBD1. Germline V gives CDR1 SGHRS, CDR2 YFSETQ. CDR3 size: 14 residues. V was clipped by 4 bases and J by 8 bases; unmatched bases: 9. The CDR3 DNA reads as TGCGCCAGCAGCAGACGCCGGGACAGGGAGGAAGCTTTCTTT. This gives the protein CASSRRRDREEAFF.

The V and J genes are TRBV23-1 and TRBJ2-7; D is ambiguous. TRBV23-1 is designated an ORF whose function remains uncertain. The CDR3 is made up of 15 amino acids. Trimming stripped 6 bases from V and 0 bases from J, with 15 bases between. The CDR3 DNA is TGCGCCAGCAGGCCCGCGCGGCCAGGCTCCTACGAGCAGTACTTC. Translated: CASRPARPGSYEQYF.

V gene TRBV6-5 combines with J gene TRBJ1-2; perhaps TRBD1 as D (6 bases). Trimming took 6 bases from V and 4 from J, leaving 15 bases between them. CDR3 length equals 14 residues. Germline CDR1 reads MNHEY; CDR2 reads SVGAGI. The CDR3 coding sequence is TGTGCCAGCAGCTCGACGCGGACAGTCTATGGCTACACCTTC. Translating it yields CASSSTRTVYGYTF.

The chain links TRBV7-2 to TRBJ2-7; 9 nucleotides agree with TRBD2. The CDR3 loop spans 15 amino acids. Germline-derived CDR1 and CDR2 are SGHTA and FQGNSA. After removal of 6 bases from V and 2 bases from J, the junction contained 8 bases not matched to a gene. The CDR3 coding sequence is TGTGCCAGCAGTTTGGGCGGGAGGGGTACCTACGAGCAGTACTTC. Translating gives CASSLGGRGTYEQYF.

The chain has TRBV2 and TRBJ2-5; a weak D match, TRBD1 (6 bases). The V and J ends lost 6 bases and 5 bases respectively, with 25 bases between them. This CDR3 has 17 amino acids. Germline assignment: CDR1 SNHLY and CDR2 FYNNEI. The CDR3 region has the DNA TGTGCCAGCAGCCTACAGGGCAGCAACGCGGTGGAGGAGACCCAGTACTTC. This encodes CASSLQGSNAVEETQYF.

The chain combines TRBV21-1 with TRBJ2-7. TRBV21-1 is tagged as a pseudogene. The CDR3 length is 12 residues. The CDR3 reads CASSALGGGQYF. CDR3 sequence (DNA): TGTGCCAGCAGCGCCCTGGGGGGCGGGCAGTACTTC.

This clone was counted once. This chain uses TRBV6-4 with TRBJ2-1; 10 bases match TRBD2. The CDR3 sequence is 13 residues long. The germline CDR1 and CDR2 sequences are MRHNA and SNTAGT. V dropped 5 bases and J dropped 5; count of bases not matched to a gene: 0. The CDR3 DNA sequence: TGTGCCAGCAGTAGCGGGAGGGACAATGAGCAGTTCTTC. Residues: CASSSGRDNEQFF.

The genes are TRBV5-1 and TRBJ1-2; 9 bases fit TRBD1. CDR3 length: 14 amino acids. Germline assignment: CDR1 SGHRS and CDR2 YFSETQ. The V gene end was trimmed by 4 bases and the J gene end by 5 bases; junction bases not matched to a gene: 6. The CDR3 here is CASSTTGGSYGYTF. CDR3 bases: TGCGCCAGCAGCACTACAGGGGGCTCATATGGCTACACCTTC.